A single sample is the source of the 19 T cell receptor beta chains below, sequenced in a study of T-cell reconstitution after alpha-beta-depleted transplantation in children. The TCRbeta library was prepared with unique molecular identifiers. TCRdb reprocessed the PCR reads via MiXCR and lists one record per CDR3 protein. The data contain some 200,000 distinct CDR3 sequences, about 7% of them singletons. This specimen was PBMCs, taken before TCRalphabeta/CD19-depleted stem cell transplant. These receptors were taken from a boy younger than 10 with acute lymphoblastic leukemia, due to receive a stem cell transplant.

This clonotype was recorded at least ten times. The V gene is TRBV28, the J gene TRBJ2-7, with unresolved D. The CDR3 has 14 amino acids. V gave up 6 bases and J gave up 2 bases, with 14 bases separating them. Germline V gene lookup returns CDR1 MDHEN and CDR2 SYDVKM. The CDR3 reads CASSHLKNTYEQYF. The CDR3 nucleotides are TGTGCCAGCAGCCACCTCAAGAATACCTACGAGCAGTACTTC.

This rearrangement joins TRBV7-3 to TRBJ2-1; D might be TRBD2 (5 bases). Germline CDR1 SGHTA, CDR2 FQGTGA. There are 13 residues in the CDR3. The ends were cut back, 2 bases at V and 6 bases at J, with 8 bases in the middle. CDR3 region: CASSLDYTNEQFF. CDR3 DNA: TGTGCCAGCAGCTTAGACTATACCAATGAGCAGTTCTTC.

This chain connects TRBV20-1 to TRBJ2-5, with TRBD2 matching over 8 bases. V shed 3 bases and J 4 bases; nucleotides not matched to a gene: 10. From germline, CDR1 is DFQATT and CDR2 SNEGSKA (reference sequence). The CDR3 spans 15 residues. The CDR3 region has the DNA TGCAGTGCTAGTCCCCCGGGACTAGTGGGAGAGACCCAGTACTTC. The encoded protein is CSASPPGLVGETQYF.

Many counts were recorded for this clonotype. The chain joins TRBV10-3 to TRBJ1-3, with D maybe TRBD1 (6 bases). Germline-derived CDR1 and CDR2 are ENHRY and SYGVKD. The ends were cut back, 7 bases at V and 0 bases at J, with 13 bases in the middle. The CDR3 is 15 residues long. DNA of the CDR3: TGTGCCATCACCGACGACAGGAGCTCTGGAAACACCATATATTTT. Translating gives CAITDDRSSGNTIYF.

At least ten counts were recorded for this clonotype. The V and J genes are TRBV12-3 or TRBV12-4 and TRBJ2-1; a possible D gene is TRBD1 (5 bases). The CDR3 loop spans 15 amino acids. The V gene lost 2 bases and the J gene lost 7 bases, with 15 bases spanning the gap. The CDR3 bases are TGTGCCAGCAGTTTAACCAGGGATGGTCCAAATGAGCAGTTCTTC. It is translated as CASSLTRDGPNEQFF.

This clonotype was recorded many times. V usage is TRBV5-1 and J usage is TRBJ2-1; no definite D call. CDR3 length: 14 amino acids. Germline V gene lookup returns CDR1 SGHRS and CDR2 YFSETQ. V lost 4 bases and J 5 bases, leaving 13 bases between the germline ends. CDR3 bases: TGCGCCAGCAGCCCGGGTCCGGCTAACAATGAGCAGTTCTTC. Translated: CASSPGPANNEQFF.

The gene calls are TRBV6-1 and TRBJ1-2; D unresolved. The CDR3 has 13 residues. The ends were cut back, 7 bases at V and 6 bases at J, with 15 bases in the middle. CDR1 MNHNS and CDR2 SASEGT come from the germline V gene. The CDR3 loop is CASMGLSANGYTF. For the CDR3, the DNA is TGTGCCAGCATGGGCCTGTCGGCGAATGGCTACACCTTC.

This clonotype has more than one count but fewer than ten. The chain carries TRBV10-3 and TRBJ1-6; 8 nucleotides line up with TRBD1. Germline trimming cut 4 bases from V and 5 bases from J; bases unmatched to any gene: 7. There are 16 residues in the CDR3. Germline V CDR1 and CDR2: ENHRY, SYGVKD. In DNA form, the CDR3 reads TGTGCCATCAGTGGCGGCAGGGGGCGAGATAATTCACCCCTCCACTTT. This sequence encodes CAISGGRGRDNSPLHF.

This clonotype was seen repeatedly, ten times or more. The genes are TRBV20-1 and TRBJ2-7, with 9 positions matching TRBD1. V gave up 7 bases and J gave up 3 bases; unmatched junction bases: 1. The CDR3 consists of 11 residues. Germline-derived CDR1 and CDR2 are DFQATT and SNEGSKA (reference sequence). The CDR3 here is CSGDRDYEQYF. The DNA for the CDR3 is TGCAGTGGGGACAGGGACTACGAGCAGTACTTC.

This clonotype was recorded at least ten times. The chain links TRBV4-2 to TRBJ2-7, with TRBD1 matching 8 bases. The CDR3 consists of 15 residues. Germline CDR1 reads LGHNA; CDR2 reads YNFKEQ. J lost 3 bases, V lost 0 bases, and 4 bases had no gene match. CDR3: CASSQEVTGGYEQYF. CDR3 in DNA: TGTGCCAGCAGCCAAGAAGTTACAGGGGGCTACGAGCAGTACTTC.

There are a few counts of this clonotype. CDR3 sequence reads: CSARGGTGANVLTF. The CDR3 DNA reads TGCAGTGCTAGAGGGGGAACTGGGGCCAACGTCCTGACTTTC. The V and J genes are TRBV20-1 and TRBJ2-6; D unresolved. Trimming stripped 1 base from V and 2 bases from J, with 6 bases between. CDR1 DFQATT and CDR2 SNEGSKA come from the germline V gene (reference sequence). CDR3 size: 14 residues.

This clonotype was observed at least ten times. V and J are TRBV29-1 and TRBJ2-7; perhaps TRBD2 as D (6 bases). Germline V gene sequence: CDR1 SQVTM, CDR2 ANQGSEA. CDR3 length: 14 amino acids. Trimming left V 6 bases short and J 4 bases short, with 19 bases between. Here the CDR3 DNA reads TGCAGCGTAATCGGACCGGGACTTACTTACGAGCAGTACTTC. The encoded protein is CSVIGPGLTYEQYF.

This clonotype was found a few times. The J gene is TRBJ1-1, the V gene TRBV20-1; D not resolved. CDR1 and CDR2 from the germline V gene are DFQATT and SNEGSKA (reference sequence). The V end lost 5 bases, the J end lost 1 base, and 14 bases lay between the germline ends. The CDR3 is 14 residues long. The CDR3 reads CSARRERSNTEAFF. The CDR3 DNA reads as TGCAGTGCTCGGCGGGAGAGATCGAACACTGAAGCTTTCTTT.

This clonotype was recorded many times. The chain carries TRBV6-2 or TRBV6-3 and TRBJ2-1, with no clear D. The CDR3 sequence is 15 residues long. CDR1 and CDR2 from the germline V gene are MNHEY and SVGEGT. V lost 4 bases and J 5 bases, leaving 15 bases between the germline ends. The CDR3 protein is CASSFSQVGNNEQFF. The CDR3, as DNA: TGTGCCAGCAGTTTCTCTCAGGTGGGAAACAATGAGCAGTTCTTC.

This chain connects TRBV29-1 to TRBJ2-6, with a tentative D call TRBD1 (5 bases). CDR3 length equals 16 residues. The germline V gene has CDR1 SQVTM and CDR2 ANQGSEA. Trimming removed 7 bases at V and 1 base at J, with 17 bases between. This CDR3 reads CSASEAGWSGANVLTF. The CDR3 DNA reads as TGCAGCGCCTCCGAGGCAGGGTGGTCTGGGGCCAACGTCCTGACTTTC.

The count of this clonotype is one. The chain employs TRBV7-9 and TRBJ1-2; D is perhaps TRBD1 (5 bases). CDR1 is SEHNR and CDR2 is FQNEAQ in the germline V gene (reference sequence). V was shortened by 3 bases and J by 6 bases, with 17 bases between the two germline ends. This CDR3 contains 15 residues. As DNA, the CDR3 is TGTGCCAGCAGCTTTATGCGGGGCTCTACACATGGCTACACCTTC. This encodes CASSFMRGSTHGYTF.

The genes are TRBV20-1 and TRBJ2-7; TRBD2 agrees at 11 bases. The CDR3 has 14 amino acids. Losses at the gene ends were 2 bases for V and 3 bases for J; bases not matched to a gene: 3. Germline V gene data show CDR1 as DFQATT and CDR2 as SNEGSKA (reference sequence). CDR3 amino acids: CSARTTSGGYEQYF. CDR3 nucleotides: TGCAGTGCTAGAACTACTAGCGGGGGCTACGAGCAGTACTTC.

In this sample, this clonotype turned up many times. The chain has TRBV12-3 or TRBV12-4 and TRBJ2-1; a possible D gene is TRBD2 (6 bases). This CDR3 contains 14 residues. The V and J ends lost 5 bases and 10 bases respectively, with 18 bases between them. CDR3 coding DNA: TGTGCCAGCAGTCAATCCGGATCAAGCGGGGAGCAGTTCTTC. It encodes CASSQSGSSGEQFF.

This clonotype was observed many times. The rearrangement uses TRBV29-1 and TRBJ2-3; TRBD2 agrees at 8 bases. CDR1 is SQVTM, CDR2 ANQGSEA, per germline. Germline trimming cut 2 bases from V and 6 bases from J; bases unmatched to any gene: 4. The length of the CDR3 is 13 residues. CDR3 protein: CSVEPASGDTQYF. As DNA, the CDR3 is TGCAGCGTTGAACCGGCTAGCGGGGATACGCAGTATTTT.